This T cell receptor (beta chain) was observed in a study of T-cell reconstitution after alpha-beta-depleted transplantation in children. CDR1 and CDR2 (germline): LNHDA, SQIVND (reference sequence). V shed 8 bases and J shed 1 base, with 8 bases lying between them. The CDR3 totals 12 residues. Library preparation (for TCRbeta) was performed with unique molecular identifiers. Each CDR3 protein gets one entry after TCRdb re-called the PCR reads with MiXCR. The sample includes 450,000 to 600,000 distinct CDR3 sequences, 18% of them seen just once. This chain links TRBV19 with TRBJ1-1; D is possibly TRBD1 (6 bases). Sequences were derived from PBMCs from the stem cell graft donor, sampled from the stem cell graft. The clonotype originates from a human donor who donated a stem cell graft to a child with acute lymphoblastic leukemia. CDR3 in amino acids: CASETGNTEAFF. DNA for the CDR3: TGTGCCAGTGAGACAGGGAACACTGAAGCTTTCTTT. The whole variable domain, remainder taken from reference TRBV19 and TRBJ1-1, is DGGITQSPKYLFRKEGQNVTLSCEQNLNHDAMYWYRQDPGQGLRLIYYSQIVNDFQKGDIAEGYSVSREKKESFPLTVTSAQKNPTAFYLCASETGNTEAFFGQGTRLTVV.